What follows describes a single TCR beta chain. Antigen specificity is unknown. The CDR3 consists of 18 residues. V lost 7 bases and J lost 2, with 23 bases in between. Germline CDR1 LNHDA, CDR2 SQIVND (reference sequence). The data were obtained in a study of cytomegalovirus exposure and HLA in healthy donors. Study-wide results and limits: Among TCR beta chains, those listed as cytomegalovirus-associated numbered over 150.

Using immunoSEQ multiplex PCR, the repertoire was profiled, and TCRdb retains in-frame clones only, with some absent. Of approximately 100,000 clones listed, 87% are singletons. The roughly 120-subject validation cohort, separate from the approximately 630-subject first cohort, included the donors. The sample consisted of PBMCs. The chain joins TRBV19 to TRBJ2-2; a weak D match, TRBD1 (6 bases). The TCR originated in a man aged 18 to 30 in good health and CMV-seropositive. This chain's CDR3 is CASTTIPSMDSNTGELFF. The CDR3 DNA follows: TGTGCCAGTACCACTATCCCGAGCATGGACAGTAACACCGGGGAGCTGTTTTTT.